These 27 T cell receptor beta chains share one sample of origin, sequenced in a study of cytomegalovirus exposure and HLA in healthy donors. This PCR relied on a set of 60 Vbeta primers and 13 Jbeta primers. Assay: immunoSEQ multiplex PCR; the TCRdb copy retains only in-frame clones and omits some. The sample includes 100,000 to 140,000 clones, 81% of them seen just once. Material for sequencing was PBMCs. These receptors all come from a man younger than 45 in good health and CMV-seronegative.

V and J are TRBV6-4 and TRBJ2-3; no definite D call. CDR1 MRHNA and CDR2 SNTAGT come from the germline V gene. Trimming left V 3 bases short and J 0 bases short, with 19 bases between. The CDR3 loop spans 18 amino acids. The CDR3 region has the DNA TGTGCCAGCAGTGAGGGCAGAGAACAACAAACTAGCACAGATACGCAGTATTTT. It yields the protein CASSEGREQQTSTDTQYF.

The V call is TRBV5-1, the J call TRBJ1-1; D gene ambiguous. V was pared by 3 bases and J by 1 base, with 10 bases between. The CDR3 has 14 amino acids. The V gene's germline CDR1 is SGHRS and CDR2 YFSETQ. The chain's CDR3 is CASSSNFRNTEAFF. In DNA, the CDR3 is TGCGCCAGCAGCTCCAATTTTAGGAACACTGAAGCTTTCTTT.

This chain uses TRBV2 with TRBJ1-6; 11 bases map to TRBD1. This CDR3 comprises 15 residues. J lost 10 bases, V lost 6 bases, and 8 bases had no gene match. Germline values: CDR1 SNHLY, CDR2 FYNNEI. CDR3 protein: CASRPWDRGLSPLHF. The CDR3 DNA follows: TGTGCCAGCAGGCCTTGGGACAGGGGGTTATCACCCCTCCACTTT. The variable domain in full, with the rest retrieved from reference TRBV2 and TRBJ1-6, is EPEVTQTPSHQVTQMGQEVILRCVPISNHLYFYWYRQILGQKVEFLVSFYNNEISEKSEIFDDQFSVERPDGSNFTLKIRSTKLEDSAMYFCASRPWDRGLSPLHFGNGTRLTVT.

This chain uses TRBV6-1 with TRBJ1-1; D is perhaps TRBD1 (6 bases). This CDR3 is 16 amino acids long. In germline, CDR1 is MNHNS, CDR2 SASEGT. The V gene lost 3 bases and the J gene lost 1 base, with 15 bases spanning the gap. For the CDR3, the DNA is TGTGCCAGCAGTGATCCAGGGGCTCTGGGGAACACTGAAGCTTTCTTT. This codes for CASSDPGALGNTEAFF.

This chain links TRBV7-2 with TRBJ2-7; tentative D call: TRBD1 (6 bases). With 3 bases removed from V and 5 bases from J, the gap between germline ends came to 14 bases. Germline CDR1 SGHTA, CDR2 FQGNSA. There are 14 residues in the CDR3. The CDR3 here is CASSLQVGGHEQYF. For the CDR3, the DNA is TGTGCCAGCAGCTTGCAGGTAGGGGGTCACGAGCAGTACTTC.

This chain joins TRBV15 and TRBJ2-1, with D perhaps TRBD2 (6 bases). The CDR3 is 15 amino acids. Trimming removed 3 bases from V and 9 bases from J, with 18 bases in between. Germline assignment: CDR1 LNHNV and CDR2 YYDKDF (reference sequence). CDR3 in DNA: TGTGCCACCAGCAGGGCCAGCGGGCCTTTAGGTGAGCAGTTCTTC. As protein: CATSRASGPLGEQFF.

V usage is TRBV28 and J usage is TRBJ2-1; 7 bases agree with TRBD2. V trimming: 2 bases; J trimming: 2 bases; junction bases outside the gene matches: 3. The CDR3 is made up of 15 amino acids. CDR1 is MDHEN, CDR2 SYDVKM, per germline. DNA for the CDR3: TGTGCCAGCAGTTTAGGCGGGAGTCCCTACAATGAGCAGTTCTTC. Amino acid sequence: CASSLGGSPYNEQFF.

This sequence joins TRBV6-1 and TRBJ1-2, with a weak D call TRBD1 (5 bases). Trimming removed 0 bases from V and 13 bases from J, with 15 bases in between. The CDR3 has 13 residues. The V gene's germline CDR1 is MNHNS and CDR2 SASEGT. CDR3 in amino acids: CASSEAFDSRCTF. DNA of the CDR3: TGTGCCAGCAGTGAAGCGTTTGACAGCCGGTGCACCTTC.

The V call is TRBV30, the J call TRBJ2-1; a weak D match, TRBD2 (6 bases). This CDR3 has 13 residues. Between the trimmed V and J ends, which lost 0 bases and 6 bases, there was a span of 9 bases. Germline CDR1 reads GTSNPN; CDR2 reads SVGIG (reference sequence). CDR3 amino acids: CAWSVSSANEQFF. DNA of the CDR3: TGTGCCTGGAGTGTCTCTAGCGCCAATGAGCAGTTCTTC.

V is TRBV5-1 and J is TRBJ2-7, with D perhaps matching TRBD1 (5 bases). The ends were cut back, 2 bases at V and 0 bases at J, with 6 bases in the middle. The germline CDR1 and CDR2 sequences are SGHRS and YFSETQ. The CDR3 consists of 13 residues. The CDR3 sequence: CASSFQGSYEQYF. CDR3 sequence (DNA): TGCGCCAGCAGCTTTCAGGGCTCCTACGAGCAGTACTTC.

The chain links TRBV11-2 to TRBJ2-2; TRBD2 matches 11 bases. The CDR3 is made up of 16 amino acids. Germline V lookup: CDR1 SGHAT, CDR2 FQNNGV. Unmatched junction bases numbered 6, after V lost 5 bases and J lost 4 bases. CDR3 nucleotide sequence: TGTGCCAGCAGCCTCAGACTAGCGGGATCCACCGGGGAGCTGTTTTTT. It yields the protein CASSLRLAGSTGELFF.

The chain joins TRBV14 to TRBJ2-4, with a weak D call TRBD1 (6 bases). The CDR3 runs to 14 residues. V lost 1 base and J 7 bases, leaving 11 bases between the germline ends. Germline V lookup: CDR1 SGHDN, CDR2 FVKESK. The CDR3 DNA reads as TGTGCCAGCAGCCAAGTTGGGGGCAAGAACATTCAGTACTTC. Protein sequence: CASSQVGGKNIQYF.

V is TRBV25-1 and J is TRBJ2-1, with 7 positions matching TRBD2. This CDR3 contains 15 residues. V shed 6 bases and J 1 base; nucleotides not matched to a gene: 6. Germline assignment: CDR1 MGHDK and CDR2 SYGVNS. CDR3 bases: TGTGCCAGCAGGGACGGCGGGAGTTCCTACAATGAGCAGTTCTTC. Translation: CASRDGGSSYNEQFF.

The V gene is TRBV30, the J gene TRBJ2-5; no reliable D call. The assigned J gene may be wrong: the sequence end matches TRBJ2-7 better. CDR3 size: 16 residues. The germline CDR1 and CDR2 sequences are GTSNPN and SVGIG (reference sequence). CDR3 amino acids: CAWNKPRVGISYEQYF. DNA of the CDR3: TGTGCCTGGAATAAACCTCGGGTGGGTATCTCCTACGAGCAGTACTTC.

This clone was seen once. J is TRBJ2-3 and V is TRBV4-2; 8 nucleotides match TRBD2. With 1 base clipped from V and 0 bases from J, the junction kept 0 bases outside the gene matches. The CDR3 is 15 amino acids. The germline CDR1 and CDR2 sequences are LGHNA and YNFKEQ. The CDR3 protein is CASSQAGGSTDTQYF. CDR3 DNA sequence: TGTGCCAGCAGCCAAGCGGGGGGGAGCACAGATACGCAGTATTTT.

J is TRBJ2-7 and V is TRBV7-9; D might be TRBD1 (5 bases). With 10 bases removed from V and 2 bases from J, the gap between germline ends came to 15 bases. Germline CDR1 is SEHNR and CDR2 is FQNEAQ (reference sequence). The CDR3 contains 13 residues. The CDR3 region has the DNA TGTGCCACGGCTAGGGGCGACCCCTACGAGCAGTACTTC. Its translation: CATARGDPYEQYF.

This clone has only a few counts. An end of the junction differs from the germline gene, which may be a read error. The chain links TRBV7-7 to TRBJ2-3; a possible D gene is TRBD1 (5 bases). This CDR3 is 14 amino acids long. The germline V gene encodes CDR1 SSHAT and CDR2 FNYEAQ (reference sequence). CDR3 residues: CASSLARGTDTQYF. In nucleotides, the CDR3 is TGTGCTAGCAGCTTAGCCAGGGGCACAGATACGCAGTATTTT.

The V and J genes are TRBV5-1 and TRBJ2-5; possible D gene TRBD1, 6 bases. The germline V gene encodes CDR1 SGHRS and CDR2 YFSETQ. Trimming removed 3 bases from V and 4 bases from J, with 13 bases in between. The CDR3 loop spans 14 amino acids. The CDR3 loop is CASSSQGRSETQYF. DNA for the CDR3: TGCGCCAGCAGCTCACAGGGACGGTCAGAGACCCAGTACTTC. Using reference TRBV5-1 and TRBJ2-5 for the parts outside the CDR3, the full variable domain is KAGVTQTPRYLIKTRGQQVTLSCSPISGHRSVSWYQQTPGQGLQFLFEYFSETQRNKGNFPGRFSGRQFSNSRSEMNVSTLELGDSALYLCASSSQGRSETQYFGPGTRLLVL.

V is TRBV27 and J is TRBJ2-7; 9 bases align to TRBD1. V shed 6 bases, J shed 5 bases, and the junction held 5 bases outside the gene matches. Germline CDR1 and CDR2: MNHEY and SMNVEV (reference sequence). This CDR3 has 13 residues. The CDR3 DNA is TGTGCCAGCAGCGGACAGGGGTTCCACGAGCAGTACTTC. It yields the protein CASSGQGFHEQYF.

V gene TRBV19 combines with J gene TRBJ2-7; a weak D match, TRBD2 (5 bases). The V end was cut by 5 bases, the J end by 2 bases, with 10 bases between. Germline V gives CDR1 LNHDA, CDR2 SQIVND (reference sequence). CDR3 size: 13 residues. This chain's CDR3 is CASSRTSPYEQYF. For the CDR3, the DNA is TGTGCCAGTAGTCGGACTTCACCCTACGAGCAGTACTTC.

J is TRBJ1-2 and V is TRBV9, with TRBD1 matching over 8 bases. Germline V gene sequence: CDR1 SGDLS, CDR2 YYNGEE. The CDR3 length is 15 residues. The V segment lost 3 bases and the J segment 1 base; nucleotides outside the gene matches: 5. The CDR3 reads CASSGGTGLNYGYTF. CDR3 bases: TGTGCCAGCAGCGGGGGGACAGGACTTAACTATGGCTACACCTTC.

The CDR3 reads CASSSLPQPQDYEQYF. CDR3 DNA sequence: TGTGCCAGCAGCTCCTTACCTCAACCTCAGGACTACGAGCAGTACTTC. The chain employs TRBV11-1 and TRBJ2-7, with no clear D. The V gene's germline CDR1 is SGHAT and CDR2 FQDESV (reference sequence). Trimming took 4 bases from V and 3 from J, leaving 19 bases between them. This CDR3 comprises 16 residues.

The rearrangement uses TRBV18 and TRBJ2-6, with D possibly TRBD1 on 6 matching bases. Germline values: CDR1 KGHSH, CDR2 LQKENI. The ends were cut back, 1 base at V and 1 base at J, with 11 bases in the middle. The CDR3 contains 17 residues. The CDR3 sequence: CASSPRYQGSGANVLTF. Here the CDR3 DNA reads TGTGCCAGCTCACCACGATATCAGGGGTCTGGGGCCAACGTCCTGACTTTC. Drawing the rest from reference TRBV18 and TRBJ2-6, the complete variable domain is NAGVMQNPRHLVRRRGQEARLRCSPMKGHSHVYWYRQLPEEGLKFMVYLQKENIIDESGMPKERFSAEFPKEGPSILRIQQVVRGDSAAYFCASSPRYQGSGANVLTFGAGSRLTVL.

J is TRBJ1-4 and V is TRBV19; D is unresolved. From germline, CDR1 is LNHDA and CDR2 SQIVND (reference sequence). Between the trimmed V and J ends, which lost 2 bases and 4 bases, there was a span of 5 bases. This CDR3 has 13 residues. The CDR3 DNA is TGTGCCAGTAGTATACAGGTTAATGAAAAACTGTTTTTT. This gives the protein CASSIQVNEKLFF.

V and J are TRBV7-6 and TRBJ2-7; possible D gene TRBD1, 6 bases. The CDR3 is made up of 14 amino acids. Trimming took off 0 bases at V and 3 bases at J, with 9 bases between the two ends. CDR1 is SGHVS, CDR2 FNYEAQ, per germline. CDR3 nucleotides: TGTGCCAGCAGCTTAGCGGGGGCCGGCTACGAGCAGTACTTC. Its protein is CASSLAGAGYEQYF.

This clone was seen a single time. This CDR3 is missing its conserved last phenylalanine or tryptophan, likely due to a read error. The V and J genes are TRBV18 and TRBJ1-1; TRBD1 might be the D (5 bases). CDR1 KGHSH and CDR2 LQKENI come from the germline V gene. This CDR3 is built from 13 residues. Trimming pared 5 bases from V and 0 bases from J, leaving 7 bases between. CDR3 nucleotides: TGTGCCAGCTCATCGACAGTGAACACTGAAGCTTTCGTT. This gives the protein CASSSTVNTEAFV.

This rearrangement joins TRBV5-1 to TRBJ2-7, with 9 positions matching TRBD2. CDR1 and CDR2 from the germline V gene are SGHRS and YFSETQ. The CDR3 totals 16 residues. With 4 bases clipped from V and 3 bases from J, the junction kept 11 bases outside the gene matches. CDR3 nucleotide sequence: TGCGCCAGCAGCGGGGGAGGAGCGGGAGGCCTCTACGAGCAGTACTTC. Its protein product is CASSGGGAGGLYEQYF.